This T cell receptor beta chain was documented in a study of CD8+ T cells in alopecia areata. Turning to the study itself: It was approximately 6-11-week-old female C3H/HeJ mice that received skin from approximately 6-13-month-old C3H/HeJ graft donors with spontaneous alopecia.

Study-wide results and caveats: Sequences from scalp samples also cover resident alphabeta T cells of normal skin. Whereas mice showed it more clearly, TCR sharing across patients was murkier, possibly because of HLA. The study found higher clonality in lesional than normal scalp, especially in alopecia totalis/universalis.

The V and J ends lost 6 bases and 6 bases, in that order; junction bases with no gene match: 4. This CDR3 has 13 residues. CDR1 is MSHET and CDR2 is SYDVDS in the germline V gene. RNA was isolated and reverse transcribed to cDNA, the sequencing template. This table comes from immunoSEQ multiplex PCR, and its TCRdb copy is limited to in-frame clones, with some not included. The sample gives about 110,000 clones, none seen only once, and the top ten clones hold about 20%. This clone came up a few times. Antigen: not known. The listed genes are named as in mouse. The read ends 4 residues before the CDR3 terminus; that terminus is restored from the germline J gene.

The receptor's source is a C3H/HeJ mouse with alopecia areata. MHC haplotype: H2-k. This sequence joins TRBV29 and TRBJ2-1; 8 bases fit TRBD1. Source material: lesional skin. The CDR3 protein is CASSLDRVAEQFF. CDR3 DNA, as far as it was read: TGTGCTAGCAGCCTGGACAGGGTTGCT. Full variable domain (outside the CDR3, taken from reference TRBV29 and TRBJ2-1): DMKVTQMPRYLIKRMGENVLLECGQDMSHETMYWYRQDPGLGLQLIYISYDVDSNSEGDIPKGYRVSRKKREHFSLILDSAKTNQTSVYFCASSLDRVAEQFFGPGTRLTVL.